The sequence of this T cell receptor (beta chain) was determined in a study of OX40 agonist ivuxolimab in advanced cancers. CDR3 length: 13 amino acids. V gave up 5 bases and J gave up 6 bases; unmatched junction bases: 4. Germline V gene lookup returns CDR1 SGHAT and CDR2 FQNNGV. The repertoire was sequenced with immunoSEQ multiplex PCR; TCRdb's copy has only in-frame clones and lacks some. The top ten hold about 3.3% of the sample, which has roughly 61,000 clones, about 87% seen once. This clone was found a few times. Other DNA sequences of this sample code for an identical CDR3. The clonotype comes from an adult with an advanced solid tumor such as melanoma, head and neck, liver or kidney cancer. The source was CD4+ or CD8+ T cells sorted from blood, collected in a trial of the OX40 agonist ivuxolimab. The V gene is TRBV11-2, the J gene TRBJ1-1; 9 nucleotides agree with TRBD1. As DNA, the CDR3 is TGTGCCAGCAGCGCCAGGACAGGGGCTGAAGCTTTCTTT. The encoded protein is CASSARTGAEAFF.